The sequence of this TCR beta chain was determined in a study of blood T cell repertoires in COVID-19. Study information: Sources were T cells, B-cell-depleted T cells, or PBMCs; the material itself was cDNA or gDNA.

Germline CDR1 reads SGHRS; CDR2 reads YFSETQ. V was clipped by 7 bases and J by 6 bases; unmatched bases: 13. The length of the CDR3 is 16 residues. Original processing notes: Amplification with reference gene primers provided the estimates of nucleated cell counts. Libraries were prepared by immunoSEQ multiplex PCR; TCRdb keeps only in-frame clonotypes and omits some of them. V, J and clone size are those of that table, while D and trimming were read from the DNA. The repertoire includes approximately 440,000 clones, about 87% of them detected once, and over 9.5% sits in the top ten. Patients in Seattle were enrolled during active infection, then followed longitudinally.

The genes are TRBV5-1 and TRBJ2-2; TRBD1 aligns across 9 bases. The sequence was obtained from a woman aged 45-65 years with COVID-19, enrolled during active disease. Material: peripheral blood. The CDR3 here is CASGTGQGTYSGELFF. In DNA form, the CDR3 reads TGCGCCAGCGGAACCGGACAGGGGACTTACTCCGGGGAGCTGTTTTTT.